This TCR beta chain is drawn from a study of spatial heterogeneity in lung cancer. Study-level information: On average, each unique TCR and UMI combination appeared more than ten times in raw reads. Broader study findings: Follow-up blood showed ubiquitous expanded tumor TCRs less than blood at resection did.

From the 5' RACE reads, TCRdb called clonotypes with MiXCR, one entry per CDR3 protein. The repertoire holds about 36,000 distinct CDR3 sequences, with about 7.2% as singletons. There are 15 residues in the CDR3. Germline CDR1 is MNHNS and CDR2 is SASEGT. Trimming removed 8 bases from V and 5 bases from J, with 21 bases in between. Time point specified: sample taken at primary tumor resection. Samples came from 72 TRACERx patients with untreated early-stage lung cancer. The sample holds a few counts of this clonotype. Its antigen is as yet unknown. The sample in question was PBMCs, obtained at surgery. The TCR originated in a female donor with early-stage non-small cell lung cancer. The genes are TRBV6-1 and TRBJ2-5; D is possibly TRBD2 (5 bases). CDR3 loop: CASCREGAVPETQYF. In nucleotides, the CDR3 is TGTGCCAGCTGTCGCGAGGGCGCCGTTCCCGAGACCCAGTACTTC.